The 21 T cell receptor beta chains listed next were all sequenced from one sample in a study of blood T cell repertoires in COVID-19. Some clones are missing from TCRdb's copy, which holds only in-frame ones; the method was immunoSEQ multiplex PCR. The sample contains 150,000 or so clones, 86% of which appear only once. Sequences were obtained from peripheral blood. These TCRs come from a woman in her sixties or seventies with acute or convalescent COVID-19.

This clone was seen once. The rearrangement links TRBV28 to TRBJ2-7; 7 bases agree with TRBD2. The trim removed 4 bases at V and 2 bases at J, leaving 8 bases unmatched. The germline gives CDR1 MDHEN, CDR2 SYDVKM. This CDR3 is built from 15 residues. CDR3 nucleotides: TGTGCCAGCAGTTCCCCGGGAGGAGGGGCCTACGAGCAGTACTTC. Residues: CASSSPGGGAYEQYF.

V is TRBV13 and J is TRBJ2-1, with 10 bases identical to TRBD1. Per germline, CDR1 PRHDT and CDR2 FYEKMQ (reference sequence). J lost 3 bases, V lost 4 bases, and 3 bases had no gene match. The CDR3 is 15 amino acids. CDR3 sequence: CASSSGTGVYNEQFF. The CDR3 nucleotides read TGTGCCAGCAGCTCCGGGACAGGGGTCTACAATGAGCAGTTCTTC.

The rearrangement links TRBV4-1 to TRBJ1-3; TRBD1 is a possible D gene (5 bases). Germline V gene sequence: CDR1 MGHRA, CDR2 YSYEKL. Trimming took 4 bases from V and 4 from J, leaving 17 bases between them. The CDR3 spans 16 residues. CDR3 amino acids: CASSPHGGTRGNTIYF. The CDR3 DNA sequence: TGCGCCAGCAGCCCCCACGGGGGGACCCGCGGAAACACCATATATTTT.

The J gene is TRBJ1-3, the V gene TRBV4-1; TRBD1 matches at 8 bases. Per the germline V gene, CDR1 is MGHRA and CDR2 is YSYEKL. Trimming took 4 bases from V and 1 from J; bases not matched to a gene: 18. This CDR3 has 20 amino acids. The DNA of the CDR3 is TGCGCCAGCAGCCCCCTCGCGGGCAGGGGGCCTGGAAGGTCTGGAAACACCATATATTTT. This sequence encodes CASSPLAGRGPGRSGNTIYF.

This sequence joins TRBV13 and TRBJ1-2; D might be TRBD1 (5 bases). Germline CDR1 PRHDT, CDR2 FYEKMQ (reference sequence). This CDR3 has 14 residues. V was trimmed by 5 bases and J by 1 base, leaving 11 bases between them. In DNA, the CDR3 is TGTGCCAGCAGCCCGGGACTGAATAACTATGGCTACACCTTC. Translation gives CASSPGLNNYGYTF.

This clone was picked up a small number of times. The rearrangement links TRBV11-2 to TRBJ1-2, with TRBD1 as a possible D gene (6 bases). CDR1 and CDR2 from the germline V gene are SGHAT and FQNNGV. The CDR3 length is 12 residues. Trimming pared 5 bases from V and 8 bases from J, leaving 12 bases between. The CDR3 reads CASSPGTFGYTF. The CDR3 DNA follows: TGTGCCAGCAGCCCTGGGACATTCGGCTACACCTTC.

The chain carries TRBV5-5 and TRBJ1-6; D may be TRBD1 (5 bases). The CDR3 has 16 residues. Germline V gives CDR1 SGHKS, CDR2 YYEKEE (reference sequence). The V end was cut by 0 bases, the J end by 5 bases, with 12 bases between. The CDR3 nucleotides are TGTGCCAGCAGCTTGGTTGGGGACTGGCATAATTCACCCCTCCACTTT. Its protein product is CASSLVGDWHNSPLHF.

This rearrangement joins TRBV11-3 to TRBJ2-3; D is perhaps TRBD2 (6 bases). V lost 7 bases, J lost 5 bases, and 13 bases lay in between. Germline V CDR1 and CDR2: SGHNT, YENEEA. There are 13 residues in the CDR3. CDR3 in amino acids: CASTRGAGDTQYF. In DNA, the CDR3 is TGTGCCAGCACCCGCGGAGCGGGAGATACGCAGTATTTT.

The rearrangement links TRBV30 to TRBJ1-2, with a weak D call TRBD1 (5 bases). The germline CDR1 and CDR2 sequences are GTSNPN and SVGIG (reference sequence). The V end was cut by 3 bases, the J end by 4 bases, with 15 bases between. This CDR3 has 14 amino acids. The CDR3 protein is CAWSTGGGTYGYTF. Here the CDR3 DNA reads TGTGCCTGGAGCACAGGCGGGGGAACCTATGGCTACACCTTC.

The table lists this clone with a count of one. This rearrangement joins TRBV28 to TRBJ2-3; 10 positions agree with TRBD1. With V trimmed by 5 bases and J by 1 base, 12 bases remained unmatched. There are 18 residues in the CDR3. In germline, CDR1 is MDHEN, CDR2 SYDVKM. CDR3 in amino acids: CASSLPGQGQDGTDTQYF. CDR3 coding DNA: TGTGCCAGCAGTCTCCCGGGACAGGGGCAAGACGGCACAGATACGCAGTATTTT.

This clone was picked up a small number of times. This chain connects TRBV5-5 to TRBJ1-3; D gene unclear. The CDR3 has 13 amino acids. V lost 0 bases and J lost 3, with 4 bases in between. CDR1 and CDR2 from the germline V gene are SGHKS and YYEKEE (reference sequence). The chain's CDR3 is CASSLAGGNTIYF. In nucleotides, the CDR3 is TGTGCCAGCAGCTTGGCCGGTGGAAACACCATATATTTT.

This clone was seen only a few times. This chain connects TRBV4-3 to TRBJ2-7; TRBD2 aligns across 7 bases. Germline loops: CDR1 LGHNA, CDR2 YSLEER. The J segment lost 2 bases and the V segment lost 4 bases, leaving 14 bases of the junction unmatched. The CDR3 totals 17 residues. CDR3 amino acids: CASSLLWGGSPPYEQYF. CDR3 nucleotides: TGCGCCAGCAGCCTCCTATGGGGCGGGAGCCCCCCCTACGAGCAGTACTTC.

CDR3 sequence (DNA): TGTGCCAGCAGCGTAGGGTCGGCAGGGAACACTGAAGCTTTCTTT. Residues: CASSVGSAGNTEAFF. This chain uses TRBV9 with TRBJ1-1, with D unclear. With 0 bases removed from V and 1 base from J, the gap between germline ends came to 10 bases. Germline V gene sequence: CDR1 SGDLS, CDR2 YYNGEE. The CDR3 has 15 amino acids.

The V and J genes are TRBV28 and TRBJ1-5; TRBD1 agrees at 7 bases. V shed 2 bases and J 3 bases; nucleotides not matched to a gene: 1. Germline assignment: CDR1 MDHEN and CDR2 SYDVKM. The CDR3 is made up of 14 amino acids. As DNA, the CDR3 is TGTGCCAGCAGTTTAGGACAGGCCAATCAGCCCCAGCATTTT. It encodes CASSLGQANQPQHF.

The V and J genes are TRBV7-2 and TRBJ2-7; no clear D gene. The CDR3 covers 13 residues. CDR1 is SGHTA and CDR2 is FQGNSA in the germline V gene. Trimming pared 5 bases from V and 3 bases from J, leaving 11 bases between. The CDR3 DNA reads as TGTGCCAGCAGCGCTGGCCTAGTCTACGAGCAGTACTTC. Translated, it gives CASSAGLVYEQYF.

The gene calls are TRBV21-1 and TRBJ1-6; the table's D call, TRBD1, has no DNA check behind it. TRBV21-1 is annotated as a pseudogene. The CDR3 runs 20 residues. Here the CDR3 DNA reads TGTGCCAGCAGCACCGAGGACAGGGGGCGAATGGTAAATATTAATTCACCCCTCCACTTT. Its protein product is CASSTEDRGRMVNINSPLHF.

The rearrangement uses TRBV30 and TRBJ1-1; tentatively, D is TRBD1 (5 bases). Germline V gene sequence: CDR1 GTSNPN, CDR2 SVGIG (reference sequence). The CDR3 is made up of 12 amino acids. V was shortened by 5 bases and J by 3 bases, with 10 bases between the two germline ends. The CDR3 is CAWRRGYTEAFF. The CDR3 region has the DNA TGTGCCTGGCGACGGGGGTACACTGAAGCTTTCTTT.

This clone was picked up a small number of times. V gene TRBV7-9 combines with J gene TRBJ2-6; weak D call: TRBD2 (5 bases). With 5 bases removed from V and 0 bases from J, the gap between germline ends came to 14 bases. From germline, CDR1 is SEHNR and CDR2 FQNEAQ (reference sequence). The CDR3 is 17 amino acids. The CDR3 bases are TGTGCCAGCAGCCCCGCGGATCGGGGCTCTGGGGCCAACGTCCTGACTTTC. It codes for CASSPADRGSGANVLTF.

This chain connects TRBV25-1 to TRBJ1-4, with 7 bases matching TRBD1. Germline V gene lookup returns CDR1 MGHDK and CDR2 SYGVNS. The CDR3 contains 13 residues. After removal of 7 bases from V and 4 bases from J, the junction contained 3 bases not matched to a gene. The CDR3 DNA follows: TGTGCCAGCACTGACAGGGTTAATGAAAAACTGTTTTTT. This translates into CASTDRVNEKLFF.

This rearrangement joins TRBV7-9 to TRBJ2-7; 8 bases line up with TRBD2. The V and J ends lost 9 bases and 0 bases, in that order; junction bases with no gene match: 10. The CDR3 totals 15 residues. The germline CDR1 and CDR2 sequences are SEHNR and FQNEAQ (reference sequence). The CDR3 region is CASSRSGGYSYEQYF. In nucleotides, the CDR3 is TGTGCCAGTTCCCGAAGCGGGGGATACTCCTACGAGCAGTACTTC.

This clone was seen a single time. The chain is built from TRBV10-2 and TRBJ2-5; D not resolved. Trimming took off 4 bases at V and 1 base at J, with 7 bases between the two ends. Per the germline V gene, CDR1 is WSHSY and CDR2 is SAAADI. This CDR3 has 13 residues. The CDR3 bases are TGCGCCAGCAGTGGAGAGCGCCAAGAGACCCAGTACTTC. Translated, it gives CASSGERQETQYF.